This TCR beta chain derives from a study of beta chain features in type 1 diabetes. The purity of all sorted populations exceeded 95%. Expressed TCRB transcripts got sequenced, as all isolated RNA was reverse transcribed. Only in-frame clones appear in the TCRdb table, and some are missing; sequencing was by immunoSEQ multiplex PCR. Of 390,000 or so clones listed, approximately 15% are singletons. The receptor's source is a man aged 25 to 45 in good health. The sample was naive CD4+ T cells from blood.

The CDR3 region is CASSQGAGYYEQYF. CDR3 nucleotides: TGCGCCAGCAGCCAAGGAGCTGGATACTACGAGCAGTACTTC. The chain couples TRBV4-3 to TRBJ2-7, with unresolved D. The CDR3 has 14 residues. From germline, CDR1 is LGHNA and CDR2 YSLEER. Between the trimmed V and J ends, which lost 1 base and 3 bases, there was a span of 10 bases.